These T cell receptor beta chains were read from a single sample in a study of a mutant IDH1 vaccine in newly diagnosed glioma. Their cognate antigens are unknown. Measured with immunoSEQ multiplex PCR; TCRdb has only the in-frame clones, and not every one. The sample carries 25,000 to 30,000 clones, approximately 82% recorded once. This material consisted of PBMCs, taken from a glioma patient whose treatment included an IDH1 peptide vaccine. The receptors derive from a woman in her twenties or thirties with glioma. The CDR3 runs from the conserved cysteine through the conserved F or W. A D gene is named only where the DNA matches it firmly. Rows give clone size only sometimes, using once, few, many, or a class for an expanded clone.

cdr3_length d_call j_call v_call clone_size cdr3_nt cdr3_aa
15 . TRBJ1-6 TRBV6-5 . TGTGCCAGCAGTTACTCGAGGGAGAGTAATTCACCCCTCCACTTT CASSYSRESNSPLHF
16 TRBD2 TRBJ2-3 TRBV2 . TGTGCCAGCAGACAAAGAAGCGGGGGGGCCATAGATACGCAGTATTTT CASRQRSGGAIDTQYF
12 . TRBJ2-1 TRBV7-6 . TGTGCCAGCAGCCCTGAAGGGTATGAGCAGTTCTTC CASSPEGYEQFF
18 . TRBJ1-1 TRBV5-1 . TGCGCCAGCAGCTCAGGGACACGCACTCGCCTCATGAACACTGAAGCTTTCTTT CASSSGTRTRLMNTEAFF
16 . TRBJ2-1 TRBV10-3 once TGTGCCATCAGTGGGAGCCCGGACAAACCCCGGAATGAGCAGTTCTTC CAISGSPDKPRNEQFF
14 . TRBJ2-3 TRBV19 few TGTGCCAGTAGTATGGGTCTTTGGGGGCGTACGCAGTATTTT CASSMGLWGRTQYF
17 . TRBJ1-3 TRBV4-1 . TGCGCCAGCAGCCAATCTATCGACAGGCGACGTGGAAACACCATATATTTT CASSQSIDRRRGNTIYF
13 . TRBJ1-1 TRBV6-4 . TGTGCCAGCAGTGACTCTCGGGGAACTGAAGCTTTCTTT CASSDSRGTEAFF
13 . TRBJ1-1 TRBV7-9 few TGTGCCAGCAGCTTTGGGGGTACCACTGAAGCTTTCTTT CASSFGGTTEAFF
14 TRBD2 TRBJ2-5 TRBV10-3 once TGTGCCATCAGTGAGAGACTAGCGGAAGAGACCCAGTACTTC CAISERLAEETQYF
12 . TRBJ1-1 TRBV25-1 few TGTGCCAGCAGTGAATGGGGCACTGAAGCTTTCTTT CASSEWGTEAFF
13 . TRBJ1-2 TRBV5-1 . TGCGCCAGCAGCTTGGTGTGGGGCTGGGGCTACACCTTC CASSLVWGWGYTF
13 . TRBJ1-1 TRBV6-5 . TGTGCCAGCAGTCCCCCCCAGGGCCCTGAAGCTTTCTTT CASSPPQGPEAFF
14 . TRBJ2-2 TRBV2 . TGTGCCAGCAGTGAGAGGGGGGGCACCGGGGAGCTGTTTTTT CASSERGGTGELFF
15 . TRBJ1-2 TRBV18 . TGTGCCAGCTCACCTGTCAAACAGGGTCGGGAAGGCTACACCTTC CASSPVKQGREGYTF
15 . TRBJ2-5 TRBV18 . TGTGCCAGCTCACCACCGGGGGGTGTTCAAGAGACCCAGTACTTC CASSPPGGVQETQYF
15 TRBD2 TRBJ2-7 TRBV7-9 . TGTGCCAGCAGCCTCGGAGCGGGGGGCACCTACGAGCAGTACTTC CASSLGAGGTYEQYF
16 . TRBJ1-1 TRBV7-9 . TGTGCCAGCAGCTTAGGCGGGGGGCGAGGGCACACTGAAGCTTTCTTT CASSLGGGRGHTEAFF
11 . TRBJ2-5 TRBV10-2 . TGCGCCAGCACCGAGCGGGAGACCCAGTACTTC CASTERETQYF
14 . TRBJ1-1 TRBV6-5 . TGTGCCAGCAGTCCGGTTACAGGGAACACTGAAGCTTTCTTT CASSPVTGNTEAFF
15 . TRBJ2-7 TRBV5-4 once TGTGCCAGCAGCTACCGAGGGGGGGAGGGCTACGAGCAGTACTTC CASSYRGGEGYEQYF
17 TRBD2 TRBJ2-7 TRBV7-2 . TGTGCCAGCAGCCCCAGCTGGATAGCGGGGGGGGCGTACGAGCAGTACTTC CASSPSWIAGGAYEQYF
14 TRBD2 TRBJ2-2 TRBV7-2 . TGTGCCAGCAGCTTAGAAGCGGGGACCGGGGAGCTGTTTTTT CASSLEAGTGELFF
14 . TRBJ1-1 TRBV5-1 . TGCGCCAGCAGCTTGCTAGGGCAGAACACTGAAGCTTTCTTT CASSLLGQNTEAFF
16 TRBD1 TRBJ1-2 TRBV18 . TGTGCCAGCTCACCGCGAAGCGGGGACAGGGTCCATGGCTACACCTTC CASSPRSGDRVHGYTF
14 . TRBJ1-1 TRBV5-1 . TGCGCCAGCAGCTTTCAGGGGCTTCGAGGTGAAGCTTTCTTT CASSFQGLRGEAFF
15 . TRBJ1-1 TRBV5-1 . TGCGCCAGCAGCTTGTCGGGGGGACGGGACACTGAAGCTTTCTTT CASSLSGGRDTEAFF
14 . TRBJ2-4 TRBV7-9 once TGTGCCAGCAGCCGGGAAGGAGGGAGAAACATTCAGTACTTC CASSREGGRNIQYF
15 . TRBJ1-3 TRBV5-1 . TGCGCCAGTCATTCAGGAGATGTCGGCGGAAACACCATATATTTT CASHSGDVGGNTIYF
16 . TRBJ2-7 TRBV5-1 . TGCGCCAGCAGCTCATTCACAGAGAGCCCAGCTTACGAGCAGTACTTC CASSSFTESPAYEQYF
16 . TRBJ1-3 TRBV6-6 . TGTGCCAGCAGTATCCTGATGGATAAGATTCGAAACACCATATATTTT CASSILMDKIRNTIYF
11 . TRBJ2-5 TRBV7-9 . TGTGCCAGCAGCGAAAGGGAGACCCAGTACTTC CASSERETQYF
14 . TRBJ1-2 TRBV7-9 . TGTGCCAGCAGTAGATCGGGACGGCCGGGAGGCTACACCTTC CASSRSGRPGGYTF
15 . TRBJ2-5 TRBV4-3 . TGCGCCAGCAGCCAAGTTGCGGGGGCCACAGAGACCCAGTACTTC CASSQVAGATETQYF
15 . TRBJ1-5 TRBV4-1 . TGCGCCAGCAGCCAAGATCAGAAGGAAAATCAGCCCCAGCATTTT CASSQDQKENQPQHF
15 . TRBJ2-3 TRBV5-4 . TGTGCCAGCAGCTTGGGGGCACGAAGCACAGATACGCAGTATTTT CASSLGARSTDTQYF
12 . TRBJ2-7 TRBV19 . TGTGCCAGTAGCTATGTCGGTCTTGAGCAGTACTTC CASSYVGLEQYF
14 . TRBJ1-5 TRBV15 . TGTGCCACCAGCAGAGATTATAGCAATCAGCCCCAGCATTTT CATSRDYSNQPQHF
14 . TRBJ1-5 TRBV19 . TGTGCCAGTAGCCTGCCTGGGAGTACTCAGCCCCAGCATTTT CASSLPGSTQPQHF
14 . TRBJ2-2 TRBV2 . TGTGCCAGCAGGAGAGAGACAGAATCCGGGGAGCTGTTTTTT CASRRETESGELFF